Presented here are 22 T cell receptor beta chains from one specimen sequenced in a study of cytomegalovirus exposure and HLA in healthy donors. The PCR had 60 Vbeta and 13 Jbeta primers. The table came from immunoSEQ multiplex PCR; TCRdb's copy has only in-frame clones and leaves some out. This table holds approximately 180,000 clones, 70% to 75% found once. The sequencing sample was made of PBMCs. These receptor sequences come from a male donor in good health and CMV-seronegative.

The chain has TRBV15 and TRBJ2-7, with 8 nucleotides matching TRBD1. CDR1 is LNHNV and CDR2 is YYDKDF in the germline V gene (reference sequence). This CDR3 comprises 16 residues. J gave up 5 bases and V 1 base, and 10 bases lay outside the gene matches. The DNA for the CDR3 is TGTGCCACCAGCAGAGGATCGACAGGGGTGGTTGACGAGCAGTACTTC. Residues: CATSRGSTGVVDEQYF.

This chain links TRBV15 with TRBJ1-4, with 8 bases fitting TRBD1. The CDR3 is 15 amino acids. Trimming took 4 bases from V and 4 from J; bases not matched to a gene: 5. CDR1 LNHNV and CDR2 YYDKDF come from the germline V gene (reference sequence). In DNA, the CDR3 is TGTGCCACCAGCACTACGACAGGGGATAATGAAAAACTGTTTTTT. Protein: CATSTTTGDNEKLFF.

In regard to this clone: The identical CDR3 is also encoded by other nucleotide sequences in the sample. Here the CDR3 reads CAVNAGGRNQPQHF. The CDR3 DNA reads TGTGCCGTCAATGCGGGGGGTCGCAATCAGCCCCAGCATTTT. This chain uses TRBV6-6 with TRBJ1-5; maybe TRBD1 (5 bases). Germline V lookup: CDR1 MNHNY, CDR2 SVGAGI (reference sequence). The ends were cut back, 11 bases at V and 2 bases at J, with 16 bases in the middle. This CDR3 has 14 amino acids.

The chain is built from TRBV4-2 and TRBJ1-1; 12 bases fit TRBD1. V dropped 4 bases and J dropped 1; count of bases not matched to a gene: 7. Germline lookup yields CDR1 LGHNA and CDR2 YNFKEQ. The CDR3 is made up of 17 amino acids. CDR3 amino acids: CASSPGTGGAGNTEAFF. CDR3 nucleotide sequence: TGTGCCAGCAGCCCCGGGACAGGGGGCGCAGGGAACACTGAAGCTTTCTTT.

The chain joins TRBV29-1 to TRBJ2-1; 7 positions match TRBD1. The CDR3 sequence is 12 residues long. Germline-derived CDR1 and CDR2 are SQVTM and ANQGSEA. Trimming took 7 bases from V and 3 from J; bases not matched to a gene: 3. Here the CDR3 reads CSGGTVYNEQFF. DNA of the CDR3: TGCAGCGGTGGGACAGTCTACAATGAGCAGTTCTTC.

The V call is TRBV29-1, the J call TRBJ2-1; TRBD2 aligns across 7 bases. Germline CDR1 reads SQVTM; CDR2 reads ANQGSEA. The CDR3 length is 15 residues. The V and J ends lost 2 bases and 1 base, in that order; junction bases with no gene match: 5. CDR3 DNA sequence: TGCAGCGTTGAATGGGCTAGCGGATCCTACAATGAGCAGTTCTTC. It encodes CSVEWASGSYNEQFF.

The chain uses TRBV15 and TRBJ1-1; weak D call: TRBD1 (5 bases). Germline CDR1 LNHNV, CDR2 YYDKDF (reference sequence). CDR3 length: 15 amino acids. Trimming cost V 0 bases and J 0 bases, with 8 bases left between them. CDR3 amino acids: CATSRDTGLNTEAFF. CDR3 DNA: TGTGCCACCAGCAGAGATACAGGATTGAACACTGAAGCTTTCTTT. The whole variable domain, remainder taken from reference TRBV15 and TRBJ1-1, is DAMVIQNPRYQVTQFGKPVTLSCSQTLNHNVMYWYQQKSSQAPKLLFHYYDKDFNNEADTPDNFQSRRPNTSFCFLDIRSPGLGDTAMYLCATSRDTGLNTEAFFGQGTRLTVV.

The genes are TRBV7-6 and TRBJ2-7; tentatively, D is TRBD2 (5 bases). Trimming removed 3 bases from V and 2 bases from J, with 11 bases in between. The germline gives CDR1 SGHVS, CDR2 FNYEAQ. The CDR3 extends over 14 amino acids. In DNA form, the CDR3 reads TGTGCCAGCAGCTTTGAGGGTAGTGCCTACGAGCAGTACTTC. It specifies CASSFEGSAYEQYF. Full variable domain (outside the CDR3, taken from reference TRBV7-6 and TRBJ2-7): GAGVSQSPRYKVTKRGQDVALRCDPISGHVSLYWYRQALGQGPEFLTYFNYEAQQDKSGLPNDRFSAERPEGSISTLTIQRTEQRDSAMYRCASSFEGSAYEQYFGPGTRLTVT.

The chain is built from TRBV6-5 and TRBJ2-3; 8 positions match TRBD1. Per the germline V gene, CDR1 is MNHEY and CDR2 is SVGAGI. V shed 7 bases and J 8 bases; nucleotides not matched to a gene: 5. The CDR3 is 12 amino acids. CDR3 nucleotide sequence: TGTGCCAGCAATTCAGGGGGCGGTACGCAGTATTTT. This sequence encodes CASNSGGGTQYF.

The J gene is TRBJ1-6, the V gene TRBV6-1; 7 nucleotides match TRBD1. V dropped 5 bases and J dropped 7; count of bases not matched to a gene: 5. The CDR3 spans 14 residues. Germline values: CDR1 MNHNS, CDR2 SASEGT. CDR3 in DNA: TGTGCCAGCAGTTTTACAGGGGAGAATTCACCCCTCCACTTT. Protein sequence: CASSFTGENSPLHF.

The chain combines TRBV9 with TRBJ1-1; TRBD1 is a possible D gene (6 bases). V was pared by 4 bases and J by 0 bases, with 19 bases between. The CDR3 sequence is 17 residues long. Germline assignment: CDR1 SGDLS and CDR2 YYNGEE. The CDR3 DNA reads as TGTGCCAGCAGCCCCCGCGCCGGACAGCTCATGAACACTGAAGCTTTCTTT. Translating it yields CASSPRAGQLMNTEAFF.

CDR3 protein: CASSGLGPDTQYF. The CDR3 DNA sequence: TGTGCCAGCAGTGGACTAGGCCCAGATACGCAGTATTTT. This chain connects TRBV7-9 to TRBJ2-3; the match to TRBD2 covers 7 bases. This CDR3 is built from 13 residues. J gave up 4 bases and V 6 bases, and 4 bases lay outside the gene matches. CDR1 and CDR2 (germline): SEHNR, FQNEAQ (reference sequence).

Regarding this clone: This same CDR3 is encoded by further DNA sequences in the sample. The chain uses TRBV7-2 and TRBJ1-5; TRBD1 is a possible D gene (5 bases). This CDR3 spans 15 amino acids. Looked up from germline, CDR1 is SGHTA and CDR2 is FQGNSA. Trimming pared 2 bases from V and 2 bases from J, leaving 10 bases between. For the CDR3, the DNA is TGTGCCAGCAGCTTAAGGGGATCGGGCAATCAGCCCCAGCATTTT. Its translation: CASSLRGSGNQPQHF.

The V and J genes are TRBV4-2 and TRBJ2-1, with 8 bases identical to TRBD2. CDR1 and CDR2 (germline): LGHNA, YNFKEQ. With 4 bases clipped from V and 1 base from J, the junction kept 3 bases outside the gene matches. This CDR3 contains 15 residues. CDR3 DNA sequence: TGTGCCAGCAGCCTAAGCGGGAGTTCCTACAATGAGCAGTTCTTC. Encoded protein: CASSLSGSSYNEQFF.

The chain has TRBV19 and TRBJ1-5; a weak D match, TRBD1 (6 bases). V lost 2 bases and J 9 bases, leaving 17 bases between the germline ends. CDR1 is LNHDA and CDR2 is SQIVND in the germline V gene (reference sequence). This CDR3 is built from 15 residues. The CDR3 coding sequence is TGTGCCAGTAGTATAACAAGACAGGCTCAATGGCCCCAGCATTTT. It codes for CASSITRQAQWPQHF. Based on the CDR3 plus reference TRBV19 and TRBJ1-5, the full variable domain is DGGITQSPKYLFRKEGQNVTLSCEQNLNHDAMYWYRQDPGQGLRLIYYSQIVNDFQKGDIAEGYSVSREKKESFPLTVTSAQKNPTAFYLCASSITRQAQWPQHFGDGTRLSIL.

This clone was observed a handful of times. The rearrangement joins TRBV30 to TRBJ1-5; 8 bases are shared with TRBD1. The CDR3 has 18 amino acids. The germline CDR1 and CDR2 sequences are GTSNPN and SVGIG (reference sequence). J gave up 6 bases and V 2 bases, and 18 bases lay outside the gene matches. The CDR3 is CAWSRNPLGQGGGQPQHF. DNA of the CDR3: TGTGCCTGGAGTCGGAATCCTTTAGGACAGGGAGGGGGTCAGCCCCAGCATTTT.

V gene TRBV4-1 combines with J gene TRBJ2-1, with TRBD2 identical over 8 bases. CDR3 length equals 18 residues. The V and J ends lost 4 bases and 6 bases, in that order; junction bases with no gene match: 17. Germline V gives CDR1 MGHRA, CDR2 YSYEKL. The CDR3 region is CASSLQPISGSPPNEQFF. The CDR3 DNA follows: TGCGCCAGCAGCCTCCAGCCGATAAGCGGGAGCCCACCCAATGAGCAGTTCTTC.

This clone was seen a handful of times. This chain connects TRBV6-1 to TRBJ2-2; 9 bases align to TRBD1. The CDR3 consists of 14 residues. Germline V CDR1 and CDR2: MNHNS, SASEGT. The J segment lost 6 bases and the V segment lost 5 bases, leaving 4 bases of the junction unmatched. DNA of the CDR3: TGTGCCAGCAGTAAGACAGGGGGGGCCGGGGAGCTGTTTTTT. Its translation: CASSKTGGAGELFF.

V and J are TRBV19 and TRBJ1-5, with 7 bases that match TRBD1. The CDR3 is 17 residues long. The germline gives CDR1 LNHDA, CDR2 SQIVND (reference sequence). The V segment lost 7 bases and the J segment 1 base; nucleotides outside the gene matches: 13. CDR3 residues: CASNEGGVSPSNQPQHF. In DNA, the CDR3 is TGTGCCAGTAATGAAGGGGGCGTTTCTCCCAGCAATCAGCCCCAGCATTTT. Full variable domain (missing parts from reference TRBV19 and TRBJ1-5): DGGITQSPKYLFRKEGQNVTLSCEQNLNHDAMYWYRQDPGQGLRLIYYSQIVNDFQKGDIAEGYSVSREKKESFPLTVTSAQKNPTAFYLCASNEGGVSPSNQPQHFGDGTRLSIL.

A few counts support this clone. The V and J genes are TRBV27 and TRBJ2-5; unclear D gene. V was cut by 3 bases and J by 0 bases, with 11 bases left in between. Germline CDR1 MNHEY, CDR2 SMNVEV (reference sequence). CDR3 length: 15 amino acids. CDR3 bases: TGTGCCAGCAGTTTCTCATCCAACAACCAAGAGACCCAGTACTTC. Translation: CASSFSSNNQETQYF.

CDR3 sequence: CASSPRGTANYGYTF. As DNA, the CDR3 is TGTGCCAGCAGTCCCAGGGGGACAGCTAACTATGGCTACACCTTC. The gene calls are TRBV6-5 and TRBJ1-2; TRBD1 matches at 7 bases. V shed 5 bases and J 0 bases; nucleotides not matched to a gene: 6. CDR3 length equals 15 residues. Germline CDR1 is MNHEY and CDR2 is SVGAGI.

The CDR3 loop is CASTMTSGSAGEQFF. The CDR3 DNA reads TGTGCCAGCACCATGACTAGCGGGAGTGCAGGTGAGCAGTTCTTC. The chain recombines TRBV5-4 with TRBJ2-1, with 12 bases lining up with TRBD2. Germline CDR1 reads SGHNT; CDR2 reads YYREEE (reference sequence). Trimming took 6 bases from V and 9 from J; bases not matched to a gene: 10. The CDR3 is made up of 15 amino acids.